Each of the 16 T cell receptor beta chains below was sequenced from the same sample in a study of cytomegalovirus exposure and HLA in healthy donors. 60 Vbeta and 13 Jbeta primers were used in PCR. Clones were sequenced by immunoSEQ multiplex PCR, and TCRdb holds only the in-frame ones, with some missing. The profile shows a few hundred thousand clones, about 86% of them singletons. The sample taken for sequencing was PBMCs. The receptors shown here come from a woman aged 55-70 years in good health and CMV-seropositive.

The chain recombines TRBV30 with TRBJ2-6; no reliable D call. Trimming stripped 0 bases from V and 0 bases from J, with 6 bases between. The CDR3 loop spans 15 amino acids. The germline V gene has CDR1 GTSNPN and CDR2 SVGIG (reference sequence). CDR3 region: CAWSVGLSGANVLTF. The CDR3 nucleotides read TGTGCCTGGAGTGTTGGGCTCTCTGGGGCCAACGTCCTGACTTTC.

This chain uses TRBV6-1 with TRBJ2-7, with a weak D call TRBD1 (6 bases). Trimming pared 8 bases from V and 2 bases from J, leaving 16 bases between. Germline V gene lookup returns CDR1 MNHNS and CDR2 SASEGT. The CDR3 sequence is 14 residues long. The CDR3 DNA reads as TGTGCCAGCCGGGTCGGGACACAAACCTACGAGCAGTACTTC. Translation gives CASRVGTQTYEQYF.

This clone is a singleton in its sample. J is TRBJ2-1 and V is TRBV19; 8 bases line up with TRBD2. CDR3 length: 16 residues. The V and J ends lost 10 bases and 9 bases, in that order; junction bases with no gene match: 20. The germline V gene encodes CDR1 LNHDA and CDR2 SQIVND (reference sequence). CDR3 sequence: CATFTPSAGDIGEQFF. The CDR3 DNA is TGTGCCACCTTTACCCCCTCAGCGGGAGATATAGGTGAGCAGTTCTTC.

With regard to this clone: Other DNA sequences in this specimen translate into the identical CDR3. The chain carries TRBV5-1 and TRBJ2-1; a possible D gene is TRBD1 (5 bases). Trimming cost V 2 bases and J 7 bases, with 10 bases left between them. This CDR3 region has 13 residues. Germline V gene sequence: CDR1 SGHRS, CDR2 YFSETQ. CDR3 in amino acids: CASSLGRDNEQFF. The CDR3 DNA is TGCGCCAGCAGCTTAGGCAGGGATAATGAGCAGTTCTTC.

The rearrangement joins TRBV2 to TRBJ1-1, with D possibly TRBD1 on 6 matching bases. Germline values: CDR1 SNHLY, CDR2 FYNNEI. The CDR3 consists of 15 residues. Deletions cut 3 bases from V and 2 bases from J, with 13 bases between. The CDR3 here is CASSEGRGRNTEAFF. CDR3 bases: TGTGCCAGCAGTGAGGGCAGGGGTCGTAACACTGAAGCTTTCTTT.

The chain recombines TRBV7-9 with TRBJ2-1; a possible D gene is TRBD1 (6 bases). Looked up from germline, CDR1 is SEHNR and CDR2 is FQNEAQ (reference sequence). The CDR3 extends over 13 amino acids. V was shortened by 2 bases and J by 7 bases, with 9 bases between the two germline ends. For the CDR3, the DNA is TGTGCCAGCAGCTTAACCCAGGGGAATGAGCAGTTCTTC. Residues: CASSLTQGNEQFF.

The rearrangement joins TRBV7-9 to TRBJ1-1; TRBD1 aligns across 7 bases. CDR3 length equals 17 residues. Germline loops: CDR1 SEHNR, CDR2 FQNEAQ (reference sequence). J gave up 2 bases and V 5 bases, and 14 bases lay outside the gene matches. The CDR3 bases are TGTGCCAGCAGCCCGACGGGAGTGGGGACAGCAAACACTGAAGCTTTCTTT. Its protein is CASSPTGVGTANTEAFF.

This chain links TRBV11-1 with TRBJ2-7, with 7 bases matching TRBD1. Looked up from germline, CDR1 is SGHAT and CDR2 is FQDESV (reference sequence). With 6 bases clipped from V and 1 base from J, the junction kept 6 bases outside the gene matches. This CDR3 contains 14 residues. The CDR3 coding sequence is TGTGCCAGCAGTTCCGGACAGGTATCCTACGAGCAGTACTTC. Its translation: CASSSGQVSYEQYF.

The chain combines TRBV28 with TRBJ1-3, with a tentative D call TRBD1 (6 bases). The germline gives CDR1 MDHEN, CDR2 SYDVKM. V gave up 8 bases and J gave up 1 base, with 15 bases separating them. This CDR3 is built from 15 residues. CDR3 sequence: CASYAGTPSGNTIYF. The CDR3, as DNA: TGTGCCAGCTACGCCGGGACACCATCTGGAAACACCATATATTTT.

This rearrangement joins TRBV7-9 to TRBJ2-1, with 10 bases matching TRBD2. Germline-derived CDR1 and CDR2 are SEHNR and FQNEAQ (reference sequence). The CDR3 has 15 residues. V was pared by 1 base and J by 6 bases, with 3 bases of the junction left unmatched. CDR3 in DNA: TGTGCCAGCAGCTTAGGAATAGCGGGGGGCAATGAGCAGTTCTTC. Its protein product is CASSLGIAGGNEQFF.

The gene calls are TRBV19 and TRBJ1-1; 7 positions match TRBD1. V trimming: 5 bases; J trimming: 7 bases; junction bases outside the gene matches: 7. CDR1 and CDR2 (germline): LNHDA, SQIVND (reference sequence). This CDR3 has 13 residues. CDR3 sequence (DNA): TGTGCCAGTAGTTATGACAGGGCTGGTGAAGCTTTCTTT. It encodes CASSYDRAGEAFF.

The rearrangement joins TRBV27 to TRBJ2-1; the match to TRBD2 covers 8 bases. V lost 2 bases, J lost 8 bases, and 5 bases stayed unmatched. The CDR3 length is 14 residues. The germline CDR1 and CDR2 sequences are MNHEY and SMNVEV (reference sequence). CDR3 in amino acids: CASSLRTSSDEQFF. The CDR3 DNA reads TGTGCCAGCAGTTTACGGACTAGCAGCGATGAGCAGTTCTTC.

The V call is TRBV2, the J call TRBJ1-1; 9 bases are shared with TRBD1. J gave up 5 bases and V 4 bases, and 2 bases lay outside the gene matches. Germline CDR1 SNHLY, CDR2 FYNNEI. The CDR3 has 13 amino acids. DNA for the CDR3: TGTGCCAGCAGTGGGACAGGGGAGACTGAAGCTTTCTTT. This gives the protein CASSGTGETEAFF. Full variable domain (rest looked up from reference TRBV2 and TRBJ1-1): EPEVTQTPSHQVTQMGQEVILRCVPISNHLYFYWYRQILGQKVEFLVSFYNNEISEKSEIFDDQFSVERPDGSNFTLKIRSTKLEDSAMYFCASSGTGETEAFFGQGTRLTVV.

Written as DNA, the CDR3 is TGTGCCAGCAGTTACCGGTTGGCGGGCGCGGACACTGAAGCTTTCTTT. Protein: CASSYRLAGADTEAFF. The genes are TRBV6-5 and TRBJ1-1; D gene uncertain. The CDR3 is 16 residues long. The V gene lost 2 bases and the J gene lost 3 bases, with 16 bases spanning the gap. Germline V gives CDR1 MNHEY, CDR2 SVGAGI.

The rearrangement links TRBV5-6 to TRBJ2-5, with 10 bases that match TRBD2. The germline gives CDR1 SGHDT, CDR2 YYEEEE. The V and J ends lost 3 bases and 0 bases, in that order; junction bases with no gene match: 11. The CDR3 length is 18 residues. This chain's CDR3 is CASSYGLAEIEYQETQYF. The CDR3 DNA reads as TGTGCCAGCAGCTACGGACTAGCGGAAATCGAATACCAAGAGACCCAGTACTTC.

The chain uses TRBV30 and TRBJ1-5; 7 nucleotides line up with TRBD1. The CDR3 totals 15 residues. Losses at the gene ends were 2 bases for V and 4 bases for J; bases not matched to a gene: 8. Germline CDR1 GTSNPN, CDR2 SVGIG (reference sequence). CDR3: CAWSSPGQTNQPQHF. The CDR3 DNA is TGTGCCTGGAGTTCACCGGGACAGACTAATCAGCCCCAGCATTTT.